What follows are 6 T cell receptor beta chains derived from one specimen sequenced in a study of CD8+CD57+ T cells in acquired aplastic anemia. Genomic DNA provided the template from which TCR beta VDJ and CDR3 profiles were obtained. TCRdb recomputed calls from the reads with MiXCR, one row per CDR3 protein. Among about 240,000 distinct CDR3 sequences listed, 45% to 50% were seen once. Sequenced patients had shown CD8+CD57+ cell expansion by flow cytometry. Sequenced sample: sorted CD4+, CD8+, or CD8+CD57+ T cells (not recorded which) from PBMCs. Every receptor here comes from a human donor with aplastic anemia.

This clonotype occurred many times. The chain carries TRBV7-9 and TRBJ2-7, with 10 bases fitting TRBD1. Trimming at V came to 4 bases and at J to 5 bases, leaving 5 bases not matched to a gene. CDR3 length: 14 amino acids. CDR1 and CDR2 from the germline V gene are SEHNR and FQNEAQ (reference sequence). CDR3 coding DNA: TGTGCCAGCAGCTCGGGACAGGGGATAAACGAGCAGTACTTC. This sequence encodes CASSSGQGINEQYF.

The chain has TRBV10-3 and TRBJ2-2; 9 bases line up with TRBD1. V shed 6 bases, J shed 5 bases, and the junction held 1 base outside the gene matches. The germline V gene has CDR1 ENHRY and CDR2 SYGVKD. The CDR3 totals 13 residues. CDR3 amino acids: CAISGTGTGELFF. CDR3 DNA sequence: TGTGCCATCAGCGGGACAGGGACCGGGGAGCTGTTTTTT.

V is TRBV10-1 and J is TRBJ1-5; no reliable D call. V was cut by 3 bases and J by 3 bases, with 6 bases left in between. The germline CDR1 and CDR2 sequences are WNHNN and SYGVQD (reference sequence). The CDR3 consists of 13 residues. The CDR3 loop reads CASSDNLNQPQHF. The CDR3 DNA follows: TGCGCCAGCAGTGACAACCTCAATCAGCCCCAGCATTTT.

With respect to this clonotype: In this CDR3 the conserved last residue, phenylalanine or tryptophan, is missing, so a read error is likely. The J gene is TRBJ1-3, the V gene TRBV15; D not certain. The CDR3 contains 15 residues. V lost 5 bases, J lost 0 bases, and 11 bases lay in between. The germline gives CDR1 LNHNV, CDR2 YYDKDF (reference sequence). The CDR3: CATSPRTNSGNTIYL. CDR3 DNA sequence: TGTGCCACCAGCCCCCGAACAAACTCTGGAAACACCATATATCTT.

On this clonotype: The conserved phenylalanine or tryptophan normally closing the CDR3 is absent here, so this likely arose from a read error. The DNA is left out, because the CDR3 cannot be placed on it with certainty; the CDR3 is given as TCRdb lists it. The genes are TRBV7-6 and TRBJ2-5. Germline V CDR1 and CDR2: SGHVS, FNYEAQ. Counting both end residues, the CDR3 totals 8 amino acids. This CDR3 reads CASSSLED.

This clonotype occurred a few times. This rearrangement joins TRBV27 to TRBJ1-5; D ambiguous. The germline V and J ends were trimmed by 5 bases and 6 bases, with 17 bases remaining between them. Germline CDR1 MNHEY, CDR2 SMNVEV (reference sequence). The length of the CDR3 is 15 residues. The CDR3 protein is CASSPVGSAAQPQHF. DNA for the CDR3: TGTGCCAGCAGTCCTGTGGGGAGTGCCGCTCAGCCCCAGCATTTT.